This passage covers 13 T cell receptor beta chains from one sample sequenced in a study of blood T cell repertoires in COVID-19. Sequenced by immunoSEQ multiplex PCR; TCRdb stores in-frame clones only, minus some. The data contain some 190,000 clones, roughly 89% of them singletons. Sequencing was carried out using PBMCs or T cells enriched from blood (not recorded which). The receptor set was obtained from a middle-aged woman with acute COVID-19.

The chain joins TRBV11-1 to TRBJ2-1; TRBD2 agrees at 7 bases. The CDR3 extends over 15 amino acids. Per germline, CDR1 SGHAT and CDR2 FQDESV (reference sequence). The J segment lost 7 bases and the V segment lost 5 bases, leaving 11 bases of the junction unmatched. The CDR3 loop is CASSPRLGEGNEQFF. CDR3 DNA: TGTGCCAGCAGCCCTCGGCTAGGGGAGGGGAATGAGCAGTTCTTC.

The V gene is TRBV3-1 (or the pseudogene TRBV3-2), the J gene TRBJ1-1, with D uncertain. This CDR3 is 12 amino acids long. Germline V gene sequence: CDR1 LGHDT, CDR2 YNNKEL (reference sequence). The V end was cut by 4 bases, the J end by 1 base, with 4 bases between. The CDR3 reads CASSLRNTEAFF. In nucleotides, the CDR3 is TGTGCCAGCAGCCTGCGGAACACTGAAGCTTTCTTT.

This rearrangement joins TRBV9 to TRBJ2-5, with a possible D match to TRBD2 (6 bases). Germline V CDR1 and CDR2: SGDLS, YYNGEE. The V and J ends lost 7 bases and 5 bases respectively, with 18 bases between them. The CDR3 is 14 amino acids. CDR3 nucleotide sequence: TGTGCCAGCTCGGGGGAGAGAGAGAGGGAGACCCAGTACTTC. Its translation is CASSGERERETQYF.

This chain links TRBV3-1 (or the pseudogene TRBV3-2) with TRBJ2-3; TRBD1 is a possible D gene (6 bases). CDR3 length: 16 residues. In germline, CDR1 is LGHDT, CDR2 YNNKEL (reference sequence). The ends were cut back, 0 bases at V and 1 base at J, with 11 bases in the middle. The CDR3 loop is CASSQDGAGGTDTQYF. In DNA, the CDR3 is TGTGCCAGCAGCCAAGATGGGGCAGGGGGCACAGATACGCAGTATTTT.

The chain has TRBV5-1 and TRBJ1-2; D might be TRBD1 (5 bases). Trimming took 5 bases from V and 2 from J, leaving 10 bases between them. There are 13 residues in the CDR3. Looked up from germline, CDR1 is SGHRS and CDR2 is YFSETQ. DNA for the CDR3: TGCGCCAGCAGGCTGGGGCCCAACTATGGCTACACCTTC. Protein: CASRLGPNYGYTF. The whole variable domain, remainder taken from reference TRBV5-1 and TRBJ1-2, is KAGVTQTPRYLIKTRGQQVTLSCSPISGHRSVSWYQQTPGQGLQFLFEYFSETQRNKGNFPGRFSGRQFSNSRSEMNVSTLELGDSALYLCASRLGPNYGYTFGSGTRLTVV.

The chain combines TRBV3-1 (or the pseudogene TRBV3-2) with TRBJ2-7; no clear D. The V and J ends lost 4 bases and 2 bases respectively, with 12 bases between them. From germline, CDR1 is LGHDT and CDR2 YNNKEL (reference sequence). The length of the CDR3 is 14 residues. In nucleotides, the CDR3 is TGTGCCAGCAGCCCCCAGGCACCTACCTACGAGCAGTACTTC. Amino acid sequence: CASSPQAPTYEQYF.

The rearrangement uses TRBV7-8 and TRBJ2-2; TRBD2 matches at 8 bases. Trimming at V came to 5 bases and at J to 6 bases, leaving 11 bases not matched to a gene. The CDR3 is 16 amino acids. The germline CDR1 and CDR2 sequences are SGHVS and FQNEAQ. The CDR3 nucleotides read TGTGCCAGCAGCGCAAGGACTAGCTTATCCGCCGGGGAGCTGTTTTTT. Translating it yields CASSARTSLSAGELFF.

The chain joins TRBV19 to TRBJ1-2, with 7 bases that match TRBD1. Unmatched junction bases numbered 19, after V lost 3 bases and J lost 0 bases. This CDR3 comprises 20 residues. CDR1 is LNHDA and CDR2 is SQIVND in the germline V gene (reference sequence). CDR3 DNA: TGTGCCAGTAGTATTTGGCTGGGGTCTCGGACAGGAACGACTAACTATGGCTACACCTTC. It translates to CASSIWLGSRTGTTNYGYTF.

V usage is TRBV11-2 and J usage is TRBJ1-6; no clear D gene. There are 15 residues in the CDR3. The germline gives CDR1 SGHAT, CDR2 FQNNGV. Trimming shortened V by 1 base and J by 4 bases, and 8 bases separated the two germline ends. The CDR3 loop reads CASSLGTQYNSPLHF. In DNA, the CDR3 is TGTGCCAGCAGCTTAGGCACACAGTATAATTCACCCCTCCACTTT.

The CDR3 nucleotides are TGCGCCAGCAGCACTACCACGACAGGGAGGCCAGATACGCAGTATTTT. As protein: CASSTTTTGRPDTQYF. The chain employs TRBV4-3 and TRBJ2-3; D possibly corresponds to TRBD1 (7 bases). Germline V gene lookup returns CDR1 LGHNA and CDR2 YSLEER. The CDR3 extends over 16 amino acids. V gave up 5 bases and J gave up 4 bases, with 19 bases separating them.

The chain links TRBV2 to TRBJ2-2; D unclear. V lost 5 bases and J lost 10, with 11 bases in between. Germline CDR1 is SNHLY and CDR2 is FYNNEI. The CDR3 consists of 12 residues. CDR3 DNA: TGTGCCAGCAGTCTACGGGTTGTGGAGCTGTTTTTT. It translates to CASSLRVVELFF.

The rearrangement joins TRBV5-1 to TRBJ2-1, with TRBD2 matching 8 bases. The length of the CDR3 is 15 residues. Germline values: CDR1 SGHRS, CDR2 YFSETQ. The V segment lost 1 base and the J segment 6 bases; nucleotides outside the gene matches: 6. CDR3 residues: CASSLTGTSVNEQFF. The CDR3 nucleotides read TGCGCCAGCAGCTTGACCGGGACTAGTGTCAATGAGCAGTTCTTC.

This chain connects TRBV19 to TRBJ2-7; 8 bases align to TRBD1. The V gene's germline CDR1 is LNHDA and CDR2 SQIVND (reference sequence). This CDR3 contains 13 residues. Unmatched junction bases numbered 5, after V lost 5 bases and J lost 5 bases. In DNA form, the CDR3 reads TGTGCCAGTAGTTGGACAGGGCTACACGAGCAGTACTTC. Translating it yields CASSWTGLHEQYF. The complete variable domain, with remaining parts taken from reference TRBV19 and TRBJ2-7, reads DGGITQSPKYLFRKEGQNVTLSCEQNLNHDAMYWYRQDPGQGLRLIYYSQIVNDFQKGDIAEGYSVSREKKESFPLTVTSAQKNPTAFYLCASSWTGLHEQYFGPGTRLTVT.